These T cell receptor beta chains were read from a single sample in a study of T cell responses to AZD1222 COVID-19 vaccine. Here immunoSEQ multiplex PCR was the method, and the copy in TCRdb shows in-frame clones only, minus some. There are more than 40,000 clones in the sample; roughly 91% occur only once, and about two fifths lies in the top ten. The input for sequencing was peripheral blood, taken 28 days after the second AZD1222 dose. Every receptor here comes from an adult who received the AZD1222 COVID-19 vaccine. Both conserved end residues are part of each CDR3. Each record gives: D gene, clone size, J gene, V gene, CDR3 length, CDR3 DNA, CDR3 protein. D genes are given only for firm matches. Clone size is not always given. Where it is, it says once, few, many or a class for expanded clones.

D: TRBD1
size: .
J: TRBJ1-4
V: TRBV10-1
length: 14
DNA: TGCGCCAGTCAATTCTCGGGACAGGGTAAAAAACTGTTTTTT
CDR3: CASQFSGQGKKLFF

D: .
size: .
J: TRBJ1-2
V: TRBV30
length: 13
DNA: TGTGCCTGGAGTGGCGGGACGGTGCAGGGCTACACCTTC
CDR3: CAWSGGTVQGYTF

D: .
size: .
J: TRBJ2-7
V: TRBV15
length: 16
DNA: TGTGCCACCAGCAGAGATCTCGGTGGGGCGGTGAACGAGCAGTACTTC
CDR3: CATSRDLGGAVNEQYF

D: TRBD2
size: .
J: TRBJ2-1
V: TRBV4-2
length: 16
DNA: TGTGCCAGCAGCCAAGAGTGGCTAGCGGGAGACAATGAGCAGTTCTTC
CDR3: CASSQEWLAGDNEQFF

D: .
size: few
J: TRBJ2-7
V: TRBV7-6
length: 15
DNA: TGTGCCAGCAGTAATCAGGGGAACCTACTCTACGAGCAGTACTTC
CDR3: CASSNQGNLLYEQYF

D: TRBD1
size: .
J: TRBJ1-1
V: TRBV27
length: 14
DNA: TGTGCCAGCAGACCGGTGACAGGGGACACTGAAGCTTTCTTT
CDR3: CASRPVTGDTEAFF

D: .
size: .
J: TRBJ2-2
V: TRBV19
length: 13
DNA: TGTGCCAGTAGTATAACGAGGCCCGGGGAGCTGTTTTTT
CDR3: CASSITRPGELFF

D: .
size: .
J: TRBJ2-2
V: TRBV5-4
length: 16
DNA: TGTGCCAGCAGCTTGGCCGGGACCCGCGACATCAGGGAGCTGTTTTTT
CDR3: CASSLAGTRDIRELFF

D: TRBD1
size: few
J: TRBJ1-3
V: TRBV9
length: 17
DNA: TGTGCCAGCAGCGGGCAGACAGGGAGGAGTTCTGGAAACACCATATATTTT
CDR3: CASSGQTGRSSGNTIYF

D: .
size: .
J: TRBJ1-1
V: TRBV12-3/TRBV12-4
length: 12
DNA: TGTGCCAGCAGTTTAAGGGCACGCGAAGCTTTCTTT
CDR3: CASSLRAREAFF

D: .
size: .
J: TRBJ1-5
V: TRBV12-3/TRBV12-4
length: 12
DNA: TGTGCCAGCAGTATTCACAGTCAGCCCCAGCATTTT
CDR3: CASSIHSQPQHF

D: .
size: .
J: TRBJ1-2
V: TRBV12-3/TRBV12-4
length: 13
DNA: TGTGCCAGCAGACCCGGACAGAACTATGGCTACACCTTC
CDR3: CASRPGQNYGYTF

D: .
size: .
J: TRBJ1-2
V: TRBV6-1
length: 12
DNA: TGTGCCAGCAGTGAAGCCCAGTATGGCTACACCTTC
CDR3: CASSEAQYGYTF

D: .
size: .
J: TRBJ2-7
V: TRBV12-5
length: 16
DNA: TGTGCTAGTGGTTTGGCAAGACAGGGACTCGGCTACGAGCAGTACTTC
CDR3: CASGLARQGLGYEQYF

D: TRBD1
size: once
J: TRBJ1-1
V: TRBV7-2
length: 15
DNA: TGTGCCAGCAGCTTAGAGGGACAGTGGGCCACTGAAGCTTTCTTT
CDR3: CASSLEGQWATEAFF

D: .
size: .
J: TRBJ2-5
V: TRBV5-4
length: 15
DNA: TGTGCCAGCAGTCGCGGGACAGAGTACCAAGAGACCCAGTACTTC
CDR3: CASSRGTEYQETQYF

D: TRBD1
size: .
J: TRBJ1-5
V: TRBV6-2/TRBV6-3
length: 14
DNA: TGTGCCAGCAGTCGTGGGGACAGGGTGGAGCCCCAGCATTTT
CDR3: CASSRGDRVEPQHF

D: .
size: .
J: TRBJ2-7
V: TRBV3-1/TRBV3-2
length: 15
DNA: TGTGCCAGCAGTACCAGCAGAAGAGGGACCTACGAGCAGTACTTC
CDR3: CASSTSRRGTYEQYF

D: TRBD1
size: .
J: TRBJ1-2
V: TRBV5-6
length: 14
DNA: TGTGCCAGCAGCCTGGACAGGACCCTCTATGGCTACACCTTC
CDR3: CASSLDRTLYGYTF

D: .
size: .
J: TRBJ2-3
V: TRBV19
length: 14
DNA: TGTGCCAGTAGTCCCTTAACTGCAGCAGATACGCAGTATTTT
CDR3: CASSPLTAADTQYF

D: TRBD1
size: .
J: TRBJ1-3
V: TRBV5-4
length: 16
DNA: TGTGCCAGCAGCACGGACAGGGCCCCCTCTGGAAACACCATATATTTT
CDR3: CASSTDRAPSGNTIYF

D: .
size: .
J: TRBJ1-5
V: TRBV19
length: 13
DNA: TGTGCCAGTAGTCGAACCAGCAATCAGCCCCAGCATTTT
CDR3: CASSRTSNQPQHF

D: .
size: .
J: TRBJ2-4
V: TRBV4-3
length: 16
DNA: TGCGCCAGCAGCCAAGTCCTTGGGCCAGCCAAAAACATTCAGTACTTC
CDR3: CASSQVLGPAKNIQYF

D: .
size: .
J: TRBJ1-4
V: TRBV19
length: 14
DNA: TGTGCCAGCGATCCGGGCTCCCGTAATGAAAAACTGTTTTTT
CDR3: CASDPGSRNEKLFF

D: TRBD1
size: .
J: TRBJ1-4
V: TRBV30
length: 16
DNA: TGTGCCTGGAGGAAGGGGAACAGGGGAACTAATGAAAAACTGTTTTTT
CDR3: CAWRKGNRGTNEKLFF

D: TRBD2
size: once
J: TRBJ2-7
V: TRBV27
length: 18
DNA: TGTGCCAGCAGTCAACCGGGACTAGCGGGGGGGCCGCTAGGAGAGCAGTACTTC
CDR3: CASSQPGLAGGPLGEQYF

D: .
size: few
J: TRBJ1-2
V: TRBV21-1
length: 12
DNA: TGTGCCAGCCCCCGCCCAGGGAATGGCTACACCTTC
CDR3: CASPRPGNGYTF

D: .
size: .
J: TRBJ2-3
V: TRBV7-2
length: 18
DNA: TGTGCCAGCAGCTTAGTAGGCGGGGGCACTTTTGGCACAGATACGCAGTATTTT
CDR3: CASSLVGGGTFGTDTQYF

D: TRBD1
size: .
J: TRBJ1-1
V: TRBV19
length: 14
DNA: TGTGCCAGTAGTTCCGACAGGGGGCACACTGAAGCTTTCTTT
CDR3: CASSSDRGHTEAFF

D: TRBD1
size: .
J: TRBJ2-3
V: TRBV30
length: 15
DNA: TGTGCCTGGAGTGTACCGGGACAGGGATCAGATACGCAGTATTTT
CDR3: CAWSVPGQGSDTQYF

D: .
size: .
J: TRBJ2-5
V: TRBV13
length: 13
DNA: TGTGCCAGCAGCTTAAGGCCACGGGAGACCCAGTACTTC
CDR3: CASSLRPRETQYF

D: .
size: .
J: TRBJ1-1
V: TRBV19
length: 13
DNA: TGTGCCAGTAGTATCGCCGTGAACACTGAAGCTTTCTTT
CDR3: CASSIAVNTEAFF

D: .
size: .
J: TRBJ1-2
V: TRBV9
length: 15
DNA: TGTGCCAGCAGCGTAGACGGAGATTCTAACTATGGCTACACCTTC
CDR3: CASSVDGDSNYGYTF

D: .
size: .
J: TRBJ1-2
V: TRBV25-1
length: 10
DNA: TGTGCCAGCGGCGAGCATGGCTACACCTTC
CDR3: CASGEHGYTF

D: TRBD2
size: .
J: TRBJ2-3
V: TRBV27
length: 15
DNA: TGTGCCAGCAGTTTACTAGCGGGGGTTCGAGATACGCAGTATTTT
CDR3: CASSLLAGVRDTQYF

D: .
size: .
J: TRBJ2-2
V: TRBV30
length: 14
DNA: TGTGCCTGGAGTAGGGCTCGAGGTATCGGGGAGCTGTTTTTT
CDR3: CAWSRARGIGELFF

D: TRBD1
size: .
J: TRBJ1-4
V: TRBV18
length: 15
DNA: TGTGCCAGCTCACTTCAGGGGGCGCTGGCTGAAAAACTGTTTTTT
CDR3: CASSLQGALAEKLFF

D: TRBD1
size: .
J: TRBJ2-1
V: TRBV11-3
length: 16
DNA: TGTGCCAGCAGCTTAGACCCAGGACAGGGTGAAAATGAGCAGTTCTTC
CDR3: CASSLDPGQGENEQFF

D: .
size: once
J: TRBJ2-7
V: TRBV5-6
length: 12
DNA: TGTGCCAGCAGCTTGGCTTTGTCCGAGCAGTACTTC
CDR3: CASSLALSEQYF

D: .
size: .
J: TRBJ1-5
V: TRBV18
length: 15
DNA: TGTGCCAGCTCACCAAATTCTGGGCGTGATCAGCCCCAGCATTTT
CDR3: CASSPNSGRDQPQHF

D: .
size: .
J: TRBJ1-5
V: TRBV7-5
length: 17
DNA: TGTGCCAGAAGCTTAGGACAGGGAGGGGTTGGGCTACAGCCCCAGCATTTT
CDR3: CARSLGQGGVGLQPQHF

D: .
size: few
J: TRBJ1-1
V: TRBV5-1
length: 16
DNA: TGCGCCAGCAGCTTGGGATCAGTGACACCGAACACTGAAGCTTTCTTT
CDR3: CASSLGSVTPNTEAFF

D: TRBD1
size: .
J: TRBJ1-1
V: TRBV3-1/TRBV3-2
length: 17
DNA: TGTGCCAGCAGCCAGCAAGCAGGGGGCGCGTGGGGCACTGAAGCTTTCTTT
CDR3: CASSQQAGGAWGTEAFF

D: .
size: .
J: TRBJ1-2
V: TRBV3-1/TRBV3-2
length: 12
DNA: TGTGCCAGCAGCCACACAGGTTATGGCTACACCTTC
CDR3: CASSHTGYGYTF

D: .
size: .
J: TRBJ1-4
V: TRBV24-1
length: 14
DNA: TGTGCCAATCAGGGATCTCCAACTAATGAAAAACTGTTTTTT
CDR3: CANQGSPTNEKLFF

D: .
size: .
J: TRBJ1-5
V: TRBV6-1
length: 16
DNA: TGTGCCAGCAGTGATCCCGGGGTCTTGGCCCCTCAGCCCCAGCATTTT
CDR3: CASSDPGVLAPQPQHF

D: .
size: few
J: TRBJ2-7
V: TRBV12-3/TRBV12-4
length: 12
DNA: TGTGCCAGCAGTTTTCATGGGCGAGAGCAGTACTTC
CDR3: CASSFHGREQYF

D: .
size: .
J: TRBJ1-2
V: TRBV5-1
length: 14
DNA: TGCGCCAGCAGGCGGGAGGGGGAGAGCTATGGCTACACCTTC
CDR3: CASRREGESYGYTF

D: .
size: .
J: TRBJ1-6
V: TRBV30
length: 13
DNA: TGTGCCTGGAGAGAGAGGTATAATTCACCCCTCCACTTT
CDR3: CAWRERYNSPLHF